This T cell receptor (beta chain) stems from a study of blood T cell repertoires in COVID-19. Study information: Material from acute and convalescent COVID-19 was sourced from the United States, Italy and Spain. In each case, the material was cDNA or gDNA derived from T cells, B-cell-depleted T cells, or PBMCs.

The CDR3 runs to 14 residues. V shed 1 base, J shed 4 bases, and the junction held 2 bases outside the gene matches. Per the germline V gene, CDR1 is SGHTA and CDR2 is FQGNSA. Data came from immunoSEQ multiplex PCR; TCRdb stores just in-frame clones and leaves some out. The repertoire has about 120,000 clones, 85% of them found once; the top ten carry less than 8.5%. The TCR comes from a man older than 75 with active or convalescent COVID-19. This rearrangement joins TRBV7-2 to TRBJ2-7; TRBD1 agrees at 9 bases. Sequencing input: peripheral blood. The CDR3, as DNA: TGTGCCAGCAGCTTAGACAGGGGGCGGTACGAGCAGTACTTC. Translated, it gives CASSLDRGRYEQYF.